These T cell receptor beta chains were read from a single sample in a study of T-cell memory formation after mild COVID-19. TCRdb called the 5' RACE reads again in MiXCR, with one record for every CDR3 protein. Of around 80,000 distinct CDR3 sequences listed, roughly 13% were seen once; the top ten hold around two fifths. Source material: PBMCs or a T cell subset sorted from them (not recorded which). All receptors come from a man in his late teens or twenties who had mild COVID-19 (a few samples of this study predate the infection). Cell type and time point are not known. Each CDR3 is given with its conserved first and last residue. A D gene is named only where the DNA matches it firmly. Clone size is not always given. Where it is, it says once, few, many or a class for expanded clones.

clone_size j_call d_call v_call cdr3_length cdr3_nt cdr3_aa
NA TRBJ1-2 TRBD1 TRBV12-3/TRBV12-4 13 TGTGCCAGCAGTACGACAGGGGCGGGTGGCTACACCTTC CASSTTGAGGYTF
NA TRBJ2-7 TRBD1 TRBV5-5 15 TGTGCCAGCAGCTTTTGGGACAGGGGGCCCCACGAGCAGTACTTC CASSFWDRGPHEQYF
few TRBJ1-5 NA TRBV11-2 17 TGTGCCAGCAGCTTAGATCGTAGAAGATATAGCAATCAGCCCCAGCATTTT CASSLDRRRYSNQPQHF
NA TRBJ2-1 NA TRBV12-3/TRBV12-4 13 TGTGCCAGCAGGGGGGCAGGTCGGAATGAGCAGTTCTTC CASRGAGRNEQFF
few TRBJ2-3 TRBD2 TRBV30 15 TGTGCCTGGACACTAGCGGGGGGGCCGGGAGATACGCAGTATTTT CAWTLAGGPGDTQYF
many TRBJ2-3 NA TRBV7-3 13 TGTGCCAGCAGCCCCACTGCTTCGGATACGCAGTATTTT CASSPTASDTQYF
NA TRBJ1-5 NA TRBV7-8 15 TGTGCCAGCAGTCCACTATTGGGGGGCGGTCAGCCCCAGCATTTT CASSPLLGGGQPQHF
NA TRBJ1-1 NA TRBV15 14 TGTGCCACCAGCAGAGGAGCAGCACACACTGAAGCTTTCTTT CATSRGAAHTEAFF
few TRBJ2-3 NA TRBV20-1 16 TGCAGTGCGCGGGAAGGGACCAGCTTTTCCCTAGATACGCAGTATTTT CSAREGTSFSLDTQYF
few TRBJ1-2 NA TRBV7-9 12 TGTGCCAGCAGACCAGGTGACCTGGGCTACACCTTC CASRPGDLGYTF
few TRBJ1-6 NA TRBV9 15 TGTGCCAGCAGCGTAGGCCAGGGGATTTATTCACCCCTCCACTTT CASSVGQGIYSPLHF
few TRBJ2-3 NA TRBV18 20 TGTGCCAGCTCACCACCGGGGGGGCCTCCAACCCGGAGAATCACAGATACGCAGTATTTT CASSPPGGPPTRRITDTQYF
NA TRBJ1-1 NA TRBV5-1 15 TGCGCCAGCAGCTTGGGGCAGGGTACGAACACTGAAGCTTTCTTT CASSLGQGTNTEAFF
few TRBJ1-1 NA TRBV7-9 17 TGTGCCAGCAGCTTAGAGGGAAGTAGGAGAGAGAACACTGAAGCTTTCTTT CASSLEGSRRENTEAFF
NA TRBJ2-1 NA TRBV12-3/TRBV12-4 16 TGTGCCAGCAGTACCCGCGACCTCGGCTCCTACAATGAGCAGTTCTTC CASSTRDLGSYNEQFF
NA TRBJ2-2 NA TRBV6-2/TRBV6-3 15 TGTGCCAGCAGTAGGGGACTTCAGAACACCGGGGAGCTGTTTTTT CASSRGLQNTGELFF
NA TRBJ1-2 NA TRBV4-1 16 TGCGCCAGCAGCCAAGATAGGGCAGAACTTAACTATGGCTACACCTTC CASSQDRAELNYGYTF
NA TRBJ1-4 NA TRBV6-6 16 TGTGCCAGCTTTTTCGGGGCCAAAACCCCCCACGAAAAACTGTTTTTT CASFFGAKTPHEKLFF
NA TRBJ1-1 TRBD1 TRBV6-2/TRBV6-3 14 TGTGCCAGCAGCCTGGGACAGGTTAACACTGAAGCTTTCTTT CASSLGQVNTEAFF
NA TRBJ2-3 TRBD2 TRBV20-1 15 TGCAGTGCTTTCGGGGGGAGCTTTGGCACAGATACGCAGTATTTT CSAFGGSFGTDTQYF
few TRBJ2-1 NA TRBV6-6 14 TGTGCCATCCTCCGGGACACAGTCTACAATGAGCAGTTCTTC CAILRDTVYNEQFF
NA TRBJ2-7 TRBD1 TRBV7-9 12 TGTGCCACACAGGGACAGACCTACGAGCAGTACTTC CATQGQTYEQYF
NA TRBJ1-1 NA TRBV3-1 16 TGTGCCAGCAGCCAGAAACCGATGGGGGGGAACACTGAAGCTTTCTTT CASSQKPMGGNTEAFF
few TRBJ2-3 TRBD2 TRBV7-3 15 TGTGCCAGCAGCTTGAGCGGGGGACAAACAGATACGCAGTATTTT CASSLSGGQTDTQYF
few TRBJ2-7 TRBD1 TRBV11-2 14 TGTGCCAGCAGCTTACGGACAGGGGGCTACGAGCAGTACTTC CASSLRTGGYEQYF
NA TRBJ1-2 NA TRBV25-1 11 TGTGCCAGCAGTTGGGTCTATGGCTACACCTTC CASSWVYGYTF
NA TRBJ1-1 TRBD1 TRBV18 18 TGTGCCAGCTCTTTTGCATCGAGGACAGGGTTTAAGGCTACTGAAGCTTTCTTT CASSFASRTGFKATEAFF
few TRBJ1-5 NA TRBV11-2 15 TGTGCCAGCAGCTTACCCGGGGAGGGCAATCAGCCCCAGCATTTT CASSLPGEGNQPQHF